The entry that follows covers one TCR beta chain sequence. Its antigen remains undetermined. The sample holds no much larger clone one base away, and base qualities are not on file. This entry is derived from a study of T cell responses to AZD1222 COVID-19 vaccine (TCRdb year 2021). Regarding the study in general: AZD1222 recipients whose second dose came at about 4 weeks and those whose second dose came at about 12 weeks were combined into one group, since spike-specific TCR depth and breadth did not differ between the two schedules. A total of 233 trial participants underwent TCR sequencing, of whom around 200 received two doses of AZD1222 and about 25 received two doses of the MenACWY control vaccine. Trial participants were enrolled into age subgroups of 18-55, 56-69 and 70-plus years, which contained about 150, 27 and 61 TCR-sequenced participants, respectively.

Germline trimming amounts to 3 bases on V and 4 bases on J, with 10 as the count of junction bases outside the gene matches. Inclusive of the bounding cysteine and phenylalanine, the CDR3 is 16 residues long. Only CDR3 DNA is held: 48 bases, read in frame from base 1. CDR1 SGHTA and CDR2 FQGNSA were looked up in the germline V gene. The sample's time point label, decoded: baseline before first vaccination. Vaccinee samples were obtained from the UK trials COV001 and COV002, which included a single-blind randomized controlled phase 2/3 trial of AZD1222 (ChAdOx1 nCoV-19) in healthy adults. For TCRbeta chain sequencing, PBMC samples from trial participants were taken at day 0 and at day 28 after the second dose. The CDR3 regions of human TCRbeta chains were subjected to immunosequencing. In the authors' own workflow: TCRs in the repertoires were matched against a reference library of SARS-CoV-2-specific TCRs that had been generated with the MIRA antigen-specificity platform. Breadth was defined as the fraction of unique TCRs that were SARS-CoV-2-associated. Depth was defined as the fraction of total T cells that were SARS-CoV-2-associated. Using the MIRA data, each spike-specific TCR was mapped to the spike region that the TCR reacts to and placed in a CD4 or CD8 class. Log10-transformed breadth and depth values were compared by one-way ANOVA with Sidak's multiple comparisons tests. TCRdb re-hosts the immuneACCESS table, in-frame sequences only. Its copies lack some clones; in the studies checked, an unresolved V gene accounts for under half of them, and the cause for the rest is not known. That table is the source of V, J and clone size, and D and trimming were worked out from the DNA. This sample is represented by about 120,000 clones; roughly 90% of them were singletons. The ten biggest clones cover approximately 3.5% of the sample.

The full study reports these points: Spike-specific TCR breadth and depth rose significantly after two AZD1222 doses compared with day 0 and with MenACWY recipients. Because no samples from the day 14 peak response were available, repertoires could be characterized only after the peak T cell response. In the small 56-69-year group, the increase in depth fell short of significance, most likely because of low power. Conclusions about previously exposed vaccinees were limited because only six AZD1222 recipients were SARS-CoV-2 seropositive at baseline. Epitopes outside the regions mutated in the B.1.351 and B.1.1.7 variants were reportedly recognized by nearly half of the unique spike-specific TCRs. The whole spike protein was spanned by vaccine-associated CD4 TCRs, and dominant responses were seen in regions 160-218 and 743-854. Participants were mostly white British, with more females than males. The authors suggested clonal diversity may have been underestimated.

The sequencing used peripheral blood, collected on day 0 of AZD1222 vaccination. The sequence was collected from an adult in good health. The rearrangement joined TRBV7-2 to TRBJ2-5; 8 bases in the junction line up with TRBD2. The bases read TGTGCCAGCAGCTTCCATACGGGGGGGAAACTAGAGACCCAGTACTTC. Its protein product is CASSFHTGGKLETQYF.